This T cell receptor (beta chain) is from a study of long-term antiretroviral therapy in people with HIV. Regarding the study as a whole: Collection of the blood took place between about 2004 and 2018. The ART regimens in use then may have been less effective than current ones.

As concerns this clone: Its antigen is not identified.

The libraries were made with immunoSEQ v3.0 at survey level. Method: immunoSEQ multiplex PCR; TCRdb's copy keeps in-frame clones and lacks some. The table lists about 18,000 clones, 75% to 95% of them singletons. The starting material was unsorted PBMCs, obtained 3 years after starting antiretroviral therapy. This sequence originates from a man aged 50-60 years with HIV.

Here the CDR3 reads CASSDNRGRLQGNEKLFF. The CDR3 DNA reads as TGTGCCAGCAGTGATAACAGGGGGCGCCTTCAGGGTAATGAAAAACTGTTTTTT. The chain has TRBV6-1 and TRBJ1-4; 9 positions match TRBD1. Germline V lookup: CDR1 MNHNS, CDR2 SASEGT. Germline trimming cut 3 bases from V and 4 bases from J; bases unmatched to any gene: 12. The length of the CDR3 is 18 residues.